This record covers a single T cell receptor (beta chain). Per the original methods: It was from reference gene primer amplification that nucleated cell counts were estimated. Libraries were prepared by immunoSEQ multiplex PCR; TCRdb keeps only in-frame clonotypes and omits some of them. V and J calls and clone size are given by that table; D and trimming were obtained from the DNA. The sample includes 100,000 to 150,000 clones, about 81% seen only once; the top ten take approximately 18%. Trimming took off 0 bases at V and 4 bases at J, with 13 bases between the two ends. CDR3 size: 15 residues. CDR1 SGHDT and CDR2 YYEEEE come from the germline V gene. These data are taken from a study of blood T cell repertoires in COVID-19. The wider study: Acute and convalescent COVID-19 specimens originated in the United States, Italy and Spain. The cDNA or gDNA used as material had been derived from T cells, B-cell-depleted T cells, or PBMCs.

The TCR originated in an elderly woman with acute or convalescent COVID-19. The sample taken for sequencing was peripheral blood. The chain carries TRBV5-6 and TRBJ1-2, with D unresolved. In nucleotides, the CDR3 is TGTGCCAGCAGCTTGGCCGCCGGTGGACTCTATGGCTACACCTTC. Translation gives CASSLAAGGLYGYTF.